This paragraph covers one TCR beta chain sequence. The record originates from a study of blood T cell repertoires in COVID-19. TCRdb's copy holds only in-frame clones and misses some; the assay was immunoSEQ multiplex PCR. The data show about 210,000 clones, around 90% seen once. The CDR3 consists of 14 residues. The V segment lost 6 bases and the J segment 1 base; nucleotides outside the gene matches: 2. The germline V gene encodes CDR1 LNHDA and CDR2 SQIVND (reference sequence). This chain links TRBV19 with TRBJ2-2, with 7 bases lining up with TRBD1. The TCR sequence derives from a man younger than 35 with active or convalescent COVID-19. Sequencing was performed on peripheral blood. CDR3 nucleotide sequence: TGTGCCAGTAGCGGGACAGAGAACACCGGGGAGCTGTTTTTT. Protein: CASSGTENTGELFF. Looking up the rest from reference TRBV19 and TRBJ2-2 gives the full variable domain: DGGITQSPKYLFRKEGQNVTLSCEQNLNHDAMYWYRQDPGQGLRLIYYSQIVNDFQKGDIAEGYSVSREKKESFPLTVTSAQKNPTAFYLCASSGTENTGELFFGEGSRLTVL.